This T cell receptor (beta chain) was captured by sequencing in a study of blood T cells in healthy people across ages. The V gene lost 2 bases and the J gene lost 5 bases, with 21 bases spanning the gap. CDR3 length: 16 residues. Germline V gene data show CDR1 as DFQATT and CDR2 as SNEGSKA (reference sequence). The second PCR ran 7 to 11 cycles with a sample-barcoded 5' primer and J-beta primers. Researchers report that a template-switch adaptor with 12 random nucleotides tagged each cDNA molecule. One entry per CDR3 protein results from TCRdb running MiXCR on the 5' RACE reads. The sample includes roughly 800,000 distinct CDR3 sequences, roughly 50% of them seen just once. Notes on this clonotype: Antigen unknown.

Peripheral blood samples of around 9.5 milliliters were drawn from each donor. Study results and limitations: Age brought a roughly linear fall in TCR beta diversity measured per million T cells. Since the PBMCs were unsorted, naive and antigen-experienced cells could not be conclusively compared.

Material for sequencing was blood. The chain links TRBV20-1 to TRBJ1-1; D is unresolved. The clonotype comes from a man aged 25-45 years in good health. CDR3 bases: TGCAGTGCTAGACAAGTGGCCGGGCGCCGGCCAACTGAAGCTTTCTTT. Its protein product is CSARQVAGRRPTEAFF.